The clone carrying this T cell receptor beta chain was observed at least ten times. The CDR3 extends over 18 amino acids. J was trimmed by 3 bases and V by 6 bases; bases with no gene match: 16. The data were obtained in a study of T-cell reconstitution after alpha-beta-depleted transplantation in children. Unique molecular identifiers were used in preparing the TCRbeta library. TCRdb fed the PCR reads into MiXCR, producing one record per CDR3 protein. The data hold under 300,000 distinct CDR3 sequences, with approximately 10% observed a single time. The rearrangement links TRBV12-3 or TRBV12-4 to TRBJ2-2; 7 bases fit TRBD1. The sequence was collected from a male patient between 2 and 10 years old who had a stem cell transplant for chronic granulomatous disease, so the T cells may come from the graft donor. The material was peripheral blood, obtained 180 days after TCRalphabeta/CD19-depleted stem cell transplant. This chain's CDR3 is CASRNRDRERRHTGELFF. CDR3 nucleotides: TGTGCCAGCAGAAACCGGGACAGAGAGCGGAGACACACCGGGGAGCTGTTTTTT.